This T cell receptor (beta chain) was documented in a study of human versus mouse CDR3 diversity and MHC coevolution. Sequencing used immunoSEQ multiplex PCR; TCRdb keeps in-frame clones, though not all of them. Of about 81,000 clones detected, just under 95% appear once; the ten largest clones hold more than 1.1%. The CDR3 contains 14 residues. V trimming: 7 bases; J trimming: 5 bases; junction bases outside the gene matches: 9. CDR1 and CDR2 (germline): SQVTM, ANQGSEA. V is TRBV29-1 and J is TRBJ2-5; 11 nucleotides align to TRBD1. This clonotype was sampled from a person aged 30 to 70 in good health. What was sequenced was naive CD4+ T cells from blood. This sample's subset: CD45RO-negative CD62L-positive naive CD4 T cells. As DNA, the CDR3 is TGCAGCGCTGCAGCCGGGACAGGGGGGGAGACCCAGTACTTC. Its translation: CSAAAGTGGETQYF.